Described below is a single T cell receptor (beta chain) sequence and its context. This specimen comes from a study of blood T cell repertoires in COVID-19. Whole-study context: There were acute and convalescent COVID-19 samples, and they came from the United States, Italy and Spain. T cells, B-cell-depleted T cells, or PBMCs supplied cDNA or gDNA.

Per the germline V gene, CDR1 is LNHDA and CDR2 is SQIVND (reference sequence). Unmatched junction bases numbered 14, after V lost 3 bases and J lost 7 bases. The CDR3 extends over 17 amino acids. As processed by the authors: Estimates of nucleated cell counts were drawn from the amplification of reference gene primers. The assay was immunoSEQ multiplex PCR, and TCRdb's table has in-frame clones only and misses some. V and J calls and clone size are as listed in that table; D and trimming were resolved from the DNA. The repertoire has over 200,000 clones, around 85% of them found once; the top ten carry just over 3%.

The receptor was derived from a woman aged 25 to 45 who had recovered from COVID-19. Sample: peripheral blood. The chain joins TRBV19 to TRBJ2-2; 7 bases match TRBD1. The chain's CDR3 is CASSISTGWRPGGELFF. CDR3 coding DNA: TGTGCCAGTAGTATTTCGACAGGGTGGAGACCGGGCGGGGAGCTGTTTTTT.